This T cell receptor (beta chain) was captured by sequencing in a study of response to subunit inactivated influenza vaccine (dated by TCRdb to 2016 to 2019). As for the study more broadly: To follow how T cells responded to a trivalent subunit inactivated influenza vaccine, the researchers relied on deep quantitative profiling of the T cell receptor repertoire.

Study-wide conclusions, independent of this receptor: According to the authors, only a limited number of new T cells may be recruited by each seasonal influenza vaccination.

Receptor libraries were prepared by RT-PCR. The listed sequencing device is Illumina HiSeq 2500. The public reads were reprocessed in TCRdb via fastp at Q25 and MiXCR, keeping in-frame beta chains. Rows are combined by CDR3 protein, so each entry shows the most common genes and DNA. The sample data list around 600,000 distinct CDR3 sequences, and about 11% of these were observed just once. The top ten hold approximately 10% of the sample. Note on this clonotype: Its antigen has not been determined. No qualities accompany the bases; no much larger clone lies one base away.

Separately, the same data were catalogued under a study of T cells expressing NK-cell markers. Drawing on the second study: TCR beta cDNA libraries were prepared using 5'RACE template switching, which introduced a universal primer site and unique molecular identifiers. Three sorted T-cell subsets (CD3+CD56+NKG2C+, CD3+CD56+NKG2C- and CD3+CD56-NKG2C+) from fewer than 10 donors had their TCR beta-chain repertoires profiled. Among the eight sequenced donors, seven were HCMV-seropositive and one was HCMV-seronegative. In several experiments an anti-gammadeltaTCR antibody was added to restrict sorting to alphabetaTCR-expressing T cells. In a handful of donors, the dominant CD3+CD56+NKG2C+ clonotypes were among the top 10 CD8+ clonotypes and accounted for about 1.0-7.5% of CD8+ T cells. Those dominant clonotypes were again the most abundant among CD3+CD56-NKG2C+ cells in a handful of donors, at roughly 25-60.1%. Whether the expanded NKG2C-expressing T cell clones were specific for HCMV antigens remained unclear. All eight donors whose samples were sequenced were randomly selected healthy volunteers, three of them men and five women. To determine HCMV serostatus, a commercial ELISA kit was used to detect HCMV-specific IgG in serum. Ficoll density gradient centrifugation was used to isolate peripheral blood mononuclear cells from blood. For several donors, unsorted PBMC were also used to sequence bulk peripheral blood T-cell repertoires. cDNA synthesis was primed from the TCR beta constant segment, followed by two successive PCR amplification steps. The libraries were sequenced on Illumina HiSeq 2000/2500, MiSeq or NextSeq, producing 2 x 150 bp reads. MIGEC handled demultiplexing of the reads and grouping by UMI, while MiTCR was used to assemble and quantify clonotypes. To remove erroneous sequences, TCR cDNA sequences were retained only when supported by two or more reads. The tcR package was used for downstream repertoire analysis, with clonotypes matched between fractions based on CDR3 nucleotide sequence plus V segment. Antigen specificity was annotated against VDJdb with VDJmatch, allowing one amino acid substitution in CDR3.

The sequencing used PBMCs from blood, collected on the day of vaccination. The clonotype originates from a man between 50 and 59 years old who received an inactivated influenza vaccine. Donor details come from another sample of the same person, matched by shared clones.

The nucleotides are TGTGCCAGCGGACAGGGGGCGACCCTCGAGCAGTACTTC. It translates as CASGQGATLEQYF. The rearrangement combines TRBV3-1 with TRBJ2-7; TRBD1 lines up with 11 middle nucleotides. The germline V gene (reference sequence) specifies LGHDT as CDR1 and YNNKEL as CDR2. The CDR3 contains 13 residues, cysteine and phenylalanine counted. Solely the CDR3 DNA is kept, with 39 bases framed from the first base. At the junction V is shortened by 8 bases and J by 6 bases; bases outside the gene matches: 6.